The clone carrying this T cell receptor beta chain was detected ten times or more. Antigen: not known. The data were taken from a study of T cells in Graves' hyperthyroidism and ophthalmopathy. Study-wide findings and caveats: Blood samples included most of the expanded thyroid clonotypes exceeding 0.001.

TCR beta CDR3 region amplification was performed from RNA transcripts. During a first-round RT-PCR of the TCR CDR3, the HTBI primer set was used. Via MiXCR, TCRdb re-called the multiplex PCR reads, giving one row per CDR3 protein. The sample gives around 700,000 distinct CDR3 sequences, under 45% of which show up once; around a third is in the top ten. With V trimmed by 4 bases and J by 9 bases, 8 bases remained unmatched. The CDR3 consists of 15 residues. CDR1 and CDR2 from the germline V gene are LGHNA and YSLEER. This TCR derives from a woman in her thirties or forties with Graves' hyperthyroidism. V is TRBV4-3 and J is TRBJ1-6, with 8 bases matching TRBD1. Material for sequencing was blood. The CDR3 DNA follows: TGCGCCAGCAGCCCATCCGGACAGGGAGGTTCACCCCTCCACTTT. Its protein is CASSPSGQGGSPLHF.